A single sample gave rise to the 13 T cell receptor beta chains below, sequenced in a study of blood T cell repertoires in COVID-19 (TCRdb year 2020). Library construction relied on the immunoSEQ multiplex PCR assay. TCRdb limited this immuneACCESS table to in-frame rearrangements with V and J called. A share of clones is missing; checked studies link under half to unresolved V genes, and the rest is unexplained. The sample data list 250,000 to 300,000 clones, and approximately 89% of these were observed just once. 11% of the sample goes to the ten largest clones. Sequencing was done on a sample of peripheral blood. All receptors derive from a woman under 40 with COVID-19, enrolled during active disease.

The chain combines TRBV18 with TRBJ1-1; 8 bases fit TRBD1. Per germline, CDR1 KGHSH and CDR2 LQKENI. J lost 3 bases, V lost 0 bases, and 3 bases had no gene match. There are 15 residues in the CDR3. The CDR3 bases are TGTGCCAGCTCACCACCGCGGACAGGGCACACTGAAGCTTTCTTT. This sequence encodes CASSPPRTGHTEAFF.

This CDR3 reads CASSYSPVGGYNEQFF. CDR3 coding DNA: TGTGCCAGCAGTTATTCCCCTGTAGGCGGCTACAATGAGCAGTTCTTC. This rearrangement joins TRBV6-5 to TRBJ2-1; no clear D. The CDR3 has 16 residues. The V gene's germline CDR1 is MNHEY and CDR2 SVGAGI. V was pared by 3 bases and J by 3 bases, with 15 bases between.

The chain couples TRBV9 to TRBJ2-1; 9 nucleotides line up with TRBD2. CDR1 and CDR2 from the germline V gene are SGDLS and YYNGEE. Trimming at V came to 0 bases and at J to 8 bases, leaving 6 bases not matched to a gene. This CDR3 has 15 amino acids. CDR3 bases: TGTGCCAGCAGCGTAGCTACCAGCGGGGGGTATGAGCAGTTCTTC. Amino acids: CASSVATSGGYEQFF.

Regarding this clone: In the same sample, other DNA sequences code for this CDR3. V is TRBV3-1 (or the pseudogene TRBV3-2) and J is TRBJ2-7, with unresolved D. CDR1 and CDR2 from the germline V gene are LGHDT and YNNKEL (reference sequence). The CDR3 totals 11 residues. V shed 6 bases and J shed 5 bases, with 8 bases lying between them. The CDR3 region is CASRGAHEQYF. For the CDR3, the DNA is TGTGCCAGCAGAGGAGCCCACGAGCAGTACTTC.

The CDR3 loop is CASSPYATAEAFF. CDR3 sequence (DNA): TGTGCCAGCAGTCCTTATGCAACGGCTGAAGCTTTCTTT. The chain uses TRBV27 and TRBJ1-1; no definite D call. Per germline, CDR1 MNHEY and CDR2 SMNVEV (reference sequence). The CDR3 is made up of 13 amino acids. V lost 5 bases and J 6 bases, leaving 13 bases between the germline ends.

This clone was counted a few times. The chain is built from TRBV19 and TRBJ2-3, with unresolved D. CDR1 and CDR2 from the germline V gene are LNHDA and SQIVND (reference sequence). CDR3 length: 17 amino acids. V shed 7 bases and J shed 0 bases, with 20 bases lying between them. This CDR3 is CASTHRGGYYSTDTQYF. For the CDR3, the DNA is TGTGCCAGTACCCACCGTGGTGGGTACTATAGCACAGATACGCAGTATTTT.

V is TRBV2 and J is TRBJ1-4; TRBD1 aligns across 8 bases. The junction had 21 bases not matched to a gene; V was cut back by 5 bases and J by 10 bases. This CDR3 is built from 18 residues. Germline CDR1 is SNHLY and CDR2 is FYNNEI. The CDR3 bases are TGTGCCAGCAGTTCTACCGTCCCGGGACAGGTCCCGGGAGGAAAACTGTTTTTT. Its protein is CASSSTVPGQVPGGKLFF.

The chain carries TRBV7-2 and TRBJ2-1; the match to TRBD2 covers 10 bases. The CDR3 is 16 amino acids. The V gene's germline CDR1 is SGHTA and CDR2 FQGNSA. J gave up 3 bases and V 4 bases, and 6 bases lay outside the gene matches. CDR3 coding DNA: TGTGCCAGCAGCTCACAGACTAGCGGGCTCTACAATGAGCAGTTCTTC. Residues: CASSSQTSGLYNEQFF.

The CDR3 region is CSVGDSYSYEQYF. In DNA form, the CDR3 reads TGCAGCGTCGGGGACAGTTACTCCTACGAGCAGTACTTC. The rearrangement joins TRBV29-1 to TRBJ2-7; 7 bases agree with TRBD1. The CDR3 runs to 13 residues. Losses at the gene ends were 6 bases for V and 0 bases for J; bases not matched to a gene: 5. CDR1 and CDR2 (germline): SQVTM, ANQGSEA.

The CDR3 coding sequence is TGTGCCAGCAGTTTACGGCAGGGGCGCAGGGGATTCTCTGGGGCCAACGTCCTGACTTTC. Translating gives CASSLRQGRRGFSGANVLTF. V gene TRBV27 combines with J gene TRBJ2-6; TRBD1 might be the D (6 bases). This CDR3 region has 20 residues. Trimming left V 2 bases short and J 0 bases short, with 20 bases between. From germline, CDR1 is MNHEY and CDR2 SMNVEV (reference sequence).

The chain is built from TRBV2 and TRBJ1-5, with 9 bases that match TRBD1. The germline CDR1 and CDR2 sequences are SNHLY and FYNNEI. This CDR3 region has 15 residues. Trimming removed 6 bases from V and 5 bases from J; junction bases left unmatched: 8. The CDR3 DNA reads TGTGCCAGCAGCTCTGAAACAGGGGGCGATCAGCCCCAGCATTTT. Its protein is CASSSETGGDQPQHF.

The genes are TRBV6-5 and TRBJ1-2, with D uncertain. The germline V and J ends were trimmed by 8 bases and 2 bases, with 9 bases remaining between them. Per the germline V gene, CDR1 is MNHEY and CDR2 is SVGAGI. This CDR3 comprises 12 residues. The CDR3 bases are TGTGCCAGCTCGAGGTTGAACTATGGCTACACCTTC. It yields the protein CASSRLNYGYTF.

The chain couples TRBV2 to TRBJ1-4, with D perhaps matching TRBD1 (6 bases). Trimming cost V 6 bases and J 10 bases, with 15 bases left between them. Germline V CDR1 and CDR2: SNHLY, FYNNEI. This CDR3 is built from 13 residues. The CDR3 here is CASRDSFLGKLFF. The CDR3 DNA reads as TGTGCCAGCAGGGACAGTTTCTTGGGAAAACTGTTTTTT.